The 15 T cell receptor beta chains in this list originate from one sample, sequenced in a study of high-grade serous ovarian cancer treatment subgroups. TCRdb keeps only in-frame clones here, not all; method: immunoSEQ multiplex PCR. The profile covers about 36,000 clones, with 79% appearing a single time and approximately 3.1% taken by the ten largest. Tumor samples were obtained before definitive surgery or chemotherapy. Sequencing was performed on tumor tissue. The receptors originated from a human donor with high-grade serous ovarian cancer.

V gene TRBV9 combines with J gene TRBJ2-4; D gene ambiguous. The V end was cut by 4 bases, the J end by 0 bases, with 14 bases between. CDR3 length equals 16 residues. Germline CDR1 SGDLS, CDR2 YYNGEE. The chain's CDR3 is CASSPPSPLAKNIQYF. Written as DNA, the CDR3 is TGTGCCAGCAGCCCTCCCTCTCCCCTAGCCAAAAACATTCAGTACTTC.

The chain carries TRBV27 and TRBJ2-7; TRBD2 matches 8 bases. J lost 1 base, V lost 4 bases, and 9 bases had no gene match. CDR3 size: 16 residues. In germline, CDR1 is MNHEY, CDR2 SMNVEV (reference sequence). The CDR3 spells CASSSISTSASYEQYF. The DNA of the CDR3 is TGTGCCAGCAGTTCTATCTCGACTAGCGCTTCCTACGAGCAGTACTTC.

The chain combines TRBV10-3 with TRBJ2-7; D is unresolved. CDR1 ENHRY and CDR2 SYGVKD come from the germline V gene. V was shortened by 2 bases and J by 7 bases, with 12 bases between the two germline ends. The CDR3 length is 13 residues. The CDR3 spells CAISEPPLWEQYF. CDR3 DNA: TGTGCCATCAGTGAGCCACCCCTCTGGGAGCAGTACTTC.

This clone was counted only a few times. This chain connects TRBV7-2 to TRBJ2-7; no firm D call. This CDR3 has 10 residues. The V gene's germline CDR1 is SGHTA and CDR2 FQGNSA. Trimming pared 8 bases from V and 3 bases from J, leaving 5 bases between. The DNA for the CDR3 is TGTGCCAGCGGCCACTACGAGCAGTACTTC. It yields the protein CASGHYEQYF. The entire variable domain, with the rest obtained from reference TRBV7-2 and TRBJ2-7, is as follows: GAGVSQSPSNKVTEKGKDVELRCDPISGHTALYWYRQSLGQGLEFLIYFQGNSAPDKSGLPSDRFSAERTGGSVSTLTIQRTQQEDSAVYLCASGHYEQYFGPGTRLTVT.

The chain employs TRBV5-4 and TRBJ2-7; the match to TRBD2 covers 10 bases. This CDR3 contains 14 residues. V lost 3 bases, J lost 7 bases, and 7 bases stayed unmatched. Germline V gives CDR1 SGHNT, CDR2 YYREEE (reference sequence). The CDR3, as DNA: TGTGCCAGCAGCTCTGGGACTAGCGTCTTAGAGCAGTACTTC. Amino acid sequence: CASSSGTSVLEQYF.

V is TRBV28 and J is TRBJ2-2; D is ambiguous. Looked up from germline, CDR1 is MDHEN and CDR2 is SYDVKM. Trimming removed 2 bases from V and 11 bases from J, with 9 bases in between. This CDR3 contains 12 residues. The CDR3 DNA reads as TGTGCCAGCAGTTTAAGTGGTTACGAGCTGTTTTTT. The encoded protein is CASSLSGYELFF.

The chain joins TRBV4-3 to TRBJ2-4, with TRBD1 matching 7 bases. Looked up from germline, CDR1 is LGHNA and CDR2 is YSLEER. V gave up 1 base and J gave up 6 bases; unmatched junction bases: 6. The CDR3 totals 15 residues. CDR3 region: CASSQAGTALNIQYF. For the CDR3, the DNA is TGCGCCAGCAGCCAAGCCGGGACAGCCCTAAACATTCAGTACTTC.

This clone came up once. The chain carries TRBV6-4 and TRBJ2-1; 9 positions match TRBD2. The junction had 15 bases not matched to a gene; V was cut back by 2 bases and J by 4 bases. Germline V gene lookup returns CDR1 MRHNA and CDR2 SNTAGT. This CDR3 has 19 residues. As DNA, the CDR3 is TGTGCCAGCAGTGACCGGCGGGGGGGTAGGGGAAGACCTTACAATGAGCAGTTCTTC. Translation gives CASSDRRGGRGRPYNEQFF.

The CDR3 coding sequence is TGTGCCAGCAGCTTAGCGTTCGGAGAGCAGTACTTC. Translation gives CASSLAFGEQYF. V and J are TRBV7-9 and TRBJ2-7; D is uncertain. There are 12 residues in the CDR3. CDR1 and CDR2 from the germline V gene are SEHNR and FQNEAQ (reference sequence). Between the trimmed V and J ends, which lost 0 bases and 7 bases, there was a span of 7 bases.

This clone is medium-sized. This chain links TRBV7-6 with TRBJ2-3; D is unclear. Trimming shortened V by 1 base and J by 1 base, and 0 bases separated the two germline ends. Germline V gene lookup returns CDR1 SGHVS and CDR2 FNYEAQ. The CDR3 is 12 amino acids. CDR3 sequence: CASSLGTDTQYF. Written as DNA, the CDR3 is TGTGCCAGCAGCTTAGGCACAGATACGCAGTATTTT.

The chain combines TRBV11-2 with TRBJ1-5; maybe TRBD1 (6 bases). Trimming stripped 2 bases from V and 3 bases from J, with 11 bases between. Germline CDR1 reads SGHAT; CDR2 reads FQNNGV. CDR3 size: 15 residues. The CDR3, as DNA: TGTGCCAGCAGCTTATCCGGACAGATCAATCAGCCCCAGCATTTT. The encoded protein is CASSLSGQINQPQHF.

This chain uses TRBV2 with TRBJ2-3; TRBD2 might be the D (6 bases). Germline V gene lookup returns CDR1 SNHLY and CDR2 FYNNEI. This CDR3 spans 14 amino acids. The V gene lost 5 bases and the J gene lost 6 bases, with 15 bases spanning the gap. The CDR3 region has the DNA TGTGCCAGCAGTTGGGGGGACCCGAGGGATACGCAGTATTTT. Residues: CASSWGDPRDTQYF.

This chain links TRBV7-9 with TRBJ2-7; no firm D call. V was clipped by 4 bases and J by 2 bases, with 9 bases between them. The CDR3 is 13 amino acids. Per germline, CDR1 SEHNR and CDR2 FQNEAQ (reference sequence). CDR3 in amino acids: CASSSAPTYEQYF. In DNA form, the CDR3 reads TGTGCCAGCAGCTCAGCCCCAACCTACGAGCAGTACTTC.

V is TRBV27 and J is TRBJ2-7; no clear D gene. In germline, CDR1 is MNHEY, CDR2 SMNVEV (reference sequence). The CDR3 runs 15 residues. V was cut by 2 bases and J by 2 bases, with 13 bases left in between. The CDR3 region is CASSLGPSSTYEQYF. The CDR3 region has the DNA TGTGCCAGCAGTTTAGGACCGAGCTCCACCTACGAGCAGTACTTC.

The V gene is TRBV7-3, the J gene TRBJ1-4; D is ambiguous. This CDR3 is 13 amino acids long. Germline CDR1 and CDR2: SGHTA and FQGTGA. The V gene lost 1 base and the J gene lost 6 bases, with 6 bases spanning the gap. The DNA for the CDR3 is TGTGCCAGCAGCTTAAGCCCCCATGAAAAACTGTTTTTT. Protein sequence: CASSLSPHEKLFF.